This entry features one T cell receptor beta chain sequence. The antigen remains undetermined. Germline-derived CDR1 and CDR2 are SGHNT and YENEEA. CDR3 length: 14 amino acids. Trimming stripped 0 bases from V and 8 bases from J, with 13 bases between. Subjects aged 18 to 65 presented with newly diagnosed hyperthyroidism of less than 2 months' duration. The data originate from a study of T cells in Graves' hyperthyroidism and ophthalmopathy. Study-level findings and limits: Blood held most thyroid clonotypes expanded above 0.001 frequency.

TCR beta CDR3 sequences were amplified from RNA transcripts. With the HTBI primer set, the TCR CDR3 went through a first round of RT-PCR. One entry per CDR3 protein results from TCRdb running MiXCR on the multiplex PCR reads. The repertoire holds about 360,000 distinct CDR3 sequences, over 10% seen once, with 9.2% in the top ten. Sequenced input: blood. The clonotype was recovered from a woman between 18 and 29 years old with Graves' hyperthyroidism. This chain uses TRBV11-3 with TRBJ1-2; perhaps TRBD1 as D (6 bases). As DNA, the CDR3 is TGTGCCAGCAGCTTAGATCAATCAGGGGACGGCTACACCTTC. Its translation is CASSLDQSGDGYTF.